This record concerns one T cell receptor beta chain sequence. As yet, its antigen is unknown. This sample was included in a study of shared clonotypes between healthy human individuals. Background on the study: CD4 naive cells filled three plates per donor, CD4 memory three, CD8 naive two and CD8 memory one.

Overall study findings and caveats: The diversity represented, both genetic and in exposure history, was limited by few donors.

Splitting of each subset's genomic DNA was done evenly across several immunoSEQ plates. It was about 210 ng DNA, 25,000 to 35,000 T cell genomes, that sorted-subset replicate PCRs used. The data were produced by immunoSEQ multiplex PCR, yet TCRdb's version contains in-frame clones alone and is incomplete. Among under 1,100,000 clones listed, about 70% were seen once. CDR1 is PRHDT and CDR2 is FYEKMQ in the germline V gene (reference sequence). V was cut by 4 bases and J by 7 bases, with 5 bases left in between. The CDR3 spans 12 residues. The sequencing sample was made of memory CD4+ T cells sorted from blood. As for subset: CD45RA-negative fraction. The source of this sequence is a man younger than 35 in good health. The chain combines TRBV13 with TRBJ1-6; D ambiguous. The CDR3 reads CASSYTNSPLHF. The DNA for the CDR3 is TGTGCCAGCAGCTATACGAATTCACCCCTCCACTTT.